The following is a T cell receptor (beta chain) sequence with its context. Its antigen is as yet unknown. These data originate in a study of cytomegalovirus exposure and HLA in healthy donors. On the study more broadly: Early released data comprised approximately 85 million unique TCRs from HLA-typed donors. General study findings and limits: Earlier analysis yielded a pattern in which most TCR beta V segments were productive about 87% or about 30% of the time. Associated with cytomegalovirus, according to the listing, were some 150 TCR beta chains.

CDR3 length: 16 amino acids. Germline CDR1 reads SGDLS; CDR2 reads YYNGEE. V gave up 4 bases and J gave up 4 bases; unmatched junction bases: 6. 60 Vbeta and 13 Jbeta primers were used in PCR. Assay used: immunoSEQ multiplex PCR; TCRdb lists only in-frame clones, some missing. The table has some 140,000 clones, 74% seen once; the top ten hold approximately 2.3%. The chain joins TRBV9 to TRBJ2-1; 12 bases are shared with TRBD2. Material for sequencing was PBMCs. The receptor was derived from a man aged 25 to 45 in good health and CMV-seronegative. In DNA, the CDR3 is TGTGCCAGCAGCCCCCGGACTAGCGGGGATTACAATGAGCAGTTCTTC. Translating it yields CASSPRTSGDYNEQFF. Supplemented by reference TRBV9 and TRBJ2-1, the full variable domain reads DSGVTQTPKHLITATGQRVTLRCSPRSGDLSVYWYQQSLDQGLQFLIQYYNGEERAKGNILERFSAQQFPDLHSELNLSSLELGDSALYFCASSPRTSGDYNEQFFGPGTRLTVL.